This passage covers 7 T cell receptor beta chains from one sample sequenced in a study of response to subunit inactivated influenza vaccine. MiXCR was run by TCRdb on the RT-PCR reads, yielding one entry per CDR3 protein. Here the sample spans a few hundred thousand distinct CDR3 sequences, approximately 14% being singletons. The sample was PBMCs from blood, taken 11 to 12 days after vaccination. Source of these receptors: a man in his fifties or sixties who received an inactivated influenza vaccine.

This clonotype occurred a few times. The chain combines TRBV27 with TRBJ2-5, with TRBD2 matching 7 bases. CDR1 and CDR2 from the germline V gene are MNHEY and SMNVEV (reference sequence). The CDR3 totals 16 residues. V shed 4 bases and J 1 base; nucleotides not matched to a gene: 9. CDR3 protein: CASSYQSGGGQETQYF. CDR3 DNA: TGTGCCAGCAGTTACCAATCTGGGGGGGGCCAAGAGACCCAGTACTTC.

This clonotype was picked up one time. The gene calls are TRBV10-3 and TRBJ1-5; maybe TRBD1 (6 bases). CDR3 length: 14 amino acids. Germline V CDR1 and CDR2: ENHRY, SYGVKD. Trimming shortened V by 6 bases and J by 7 bases, and 16 bases separated the two germline ends. CDR3 residues: CAISQAGAGQPQHF. The CDR3 nucleotides read TGTGCCATCAGCCAGGCGGGGGCTGGACAGCCCCAGCATTTT.

In its sample, this clonotype was seen a few times. The chain couples TRBV9 to TRBJ2-2, with D unresolved. Trimming took 0 bases from V and 4 from J, leaving 10 bases between them. CDR1 is SGDLS, CDR2 YYNGEE, per germline. There are 15 residues in the CDR3. The chain's CDR3 is CASSVGATSTGELFF. CDR3 sequence (DNA): TGTGCCAGCAGCGTAGGGGCCACAAGCACCGGGGAGCTGTTTTTT. Full variable domain (rest looked up from reference TRBV9 and TRBJ2-2): DSGVTQTPKHLITATGQRVTLRCSPRSGDLSVYWYQQSLDQGLQFLIQYYNGEERAKGNILERFSAQQFPDLHSELNLSSLELGDSALYFCASSVGATSTGELFFGEGSRLTVL.

J is TRBJ1-2 and V is TRBV4-3; possible D gene TRBD1, 5 bases. CDR3 length: 15 amino acids. Germline assignment: CDR1 LGHNA and CDR2 YSLEER. V lost 2 bases and J lost 0, with 10 bases in between. For the CDR3, the DNA is TGCGCCAGCAGCCAACCGGGACGGGCTAACTATGGCTACACCTTC. Its translation is CASSQPGRANYGYTF.

The V and J genes are TRBV5-1 and TRBJ1-2; maybe TRBD1 (5 bases). V shed 0 bases and J shed 8 bases, with 14 bases lying between them. Germline values: CDR1 SGHRS, CDR2 YFSETQ. CDR3 length equals 14 residues. CDR3 sequence: CASSLGDSLGGYTF. The CDR3 coding sequence is TGCGCCAGCAGCTTGGGTGACAGCCTCGGGGGCTACACCTTC.

The gene calls are TRBV5-1 and TRBJ2-6; D may be TRBD1 or TRBD2 (6 bases each). The germline V gene has CDR1 SGHRS and CDR2 YFSETQ. V was shortened by 5 bases and J by 0 bases, with 12 bases between the two germline ends. The length of the CDR3 is 16 residues. CDR3 bases: TGCGCCAGCAGTGGGGGGCAAAGCTCTGGGGCCAACGTCCTGACTTTC. Amino acids: CASSGGQSSGANVLTF. The whole variable domain, filled in from reference TRBV5-1 and TRBJ2-6, reads KAGVTQTPRYLIKTRGQQVTLSCSPISGHRSVSWYQQTPGQGLQFLFEYFSETQRNKGNFPGRFSGRQFSNSRSEMNVSTLELGDSALYLCASSGGQSSGANVLTFGAGSRLTVL.

This clonotype was seen many times. The chain uses TRBV3-1 and TRBJ2-6; maybe TRBD1 (5 bases). V shed 5 bases and J shed 0 bases, with 14 bases lying between them. Germline CDR1 LGHDT, CDR2 YNNKEL (reference sequence). This CDR3 comprises 17 residues. The CDR3 nucleotides read TGTGCCAGCAGCGCCAGGGCCTACTCCTCTGGGGCCAACGTCCTGACTTTC. Protein sequence: CASSARAYSSGANVLTF.